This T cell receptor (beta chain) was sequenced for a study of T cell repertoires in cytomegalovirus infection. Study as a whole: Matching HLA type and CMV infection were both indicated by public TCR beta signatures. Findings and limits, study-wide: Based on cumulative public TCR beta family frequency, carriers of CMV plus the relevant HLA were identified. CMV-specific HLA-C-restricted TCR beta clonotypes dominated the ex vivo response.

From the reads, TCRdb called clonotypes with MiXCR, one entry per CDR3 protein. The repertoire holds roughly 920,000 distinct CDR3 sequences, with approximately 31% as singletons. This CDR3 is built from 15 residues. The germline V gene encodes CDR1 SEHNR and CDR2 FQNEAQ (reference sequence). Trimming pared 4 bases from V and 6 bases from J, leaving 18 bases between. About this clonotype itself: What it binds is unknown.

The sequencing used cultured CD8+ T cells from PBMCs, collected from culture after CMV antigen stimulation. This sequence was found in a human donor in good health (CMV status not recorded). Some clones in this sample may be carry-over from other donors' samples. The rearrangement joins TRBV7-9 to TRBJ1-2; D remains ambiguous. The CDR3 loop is CASSSDSLMMHGYTF. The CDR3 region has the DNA TGTGCCAGCAGCTCCGACTCCCTAATGATGCATGGCTACACCTTC.